Described below is a single T cell receptor (beta chain) sequence and its context. This clonotype was recorded at least ten times. This clone's antigen is unknown. No much larger clone is present one base from it, and per-base qualities are unavailable. The data derive from a study of spatial heterogeneity in lung cancer (dated by TCRdb to between 2017 and 2020). Background for the entire study: Beta-chain transcripts were consistently detected in greater numbers than alpha-chain transcripts, which likely reflects a higher abundance of beta-chain transcripts. In the raw uncorrected reads, each unique combination of TCR and UMI appeared on average more than ten times. The study quantitatively compared TCR alpha and beta repertoires across multiple tumor regions, matched nontumor lung and blood in non-small cell lung cancer. TCR repertoire features were related to nonsynonymous mutation counts determined by whole-exome sequencing of tumor tissue. At surgery, both alpha and beta chains were TCR-sequenced in over 200 tumor regions, about 61 matched nontumor lung samples and a few dozen PBMC samples.

Libraries were prepared through 5' RACE. The data were produced on a NextSeq 500. In the TCR library protocol, a unique molecular identifier was attached to each TCR cDNA molecule so that PCR and sequencing errors could be corrected. As for the authors' bioinformatics: TCR identification, UMI-based error correction and CDR3 extraction were performed with Decombinator tools. Expanded TCRs were defined as those above a frequency of 2 per 1,000, corresponding to the top 1% of the tumor frequency distribution. Rényi diversity was computed with the R vegan package after subsampling each repertoire 100 times to 5,000 TCRs. CDR3 similarity networks were built from amino acid triplet string-kernel similarity, connecting CDR3s with pairwise similarity above 0.82. Using fastp trimming at Q25 and MiXCR clonotype assembly, TCRdb reanalyzed the public sequencing data and kept in-frame beta chains. Under each unique CDR3 protein, matching rows form one entry showing the most common genes and DNA. TCRdb's processing, not the authors' own work, is the source of the V and J calls. This sample lists approximately 1,900 distinct CDR3 sequences; approximately 7.8% were detected once. The ten largest account for 22% of the sample.

The CDR3 measures 16 amino acids from cysteine to phenylalanine. Only the CDR3 DNA is retained, 48 bases long and in frame from the first base. Looking up the germline V gene yields CDR1 SNHLY and CDR2 FYNNEI. Trimming at the junction amounts to 8 bases on V and 0 bases on J, and the germline ends lie 20 bases apart. The time point label corresponds to: sample taken at primary tumor resection. For TCR sequencing, whole RNA was extracted from tumor and nontumor lung tissue, or from cryopreserved PBMC samples, and no cell sorting was done. The donors were 72 patients from the lung TRACERx cohort who had early-stage, untreated non-small cell lung cancer. Only patients with enough RNA available from two or more tumor regions were chosen for TCR sequencing. Tumor and adjacent nontumor lung specimens were reviewed by a lung pathologist before selection. General study outcomes and caveats: Additional single-cell paired TCR alpha and beta sequencing was considered necessary to confirm, at a functional level, the hypothesis that regional TCRs recognize regional mutations.

The sample consisted of normal lung tissue next to the tumor, taken at surgery. The TCR comes from a male donor with early-stage non-small cell lung cancer. This receptor chain uses TRBV2 and TRBJ2-7; a tentative D call is TRBD1 (6 bases match). CDR3 loop: CASDTPGTRNSYEQYF. The sequence in DNA is TGTGCCAGCGACACCCCCGGGACACGGAACTCCTACGAGCAGTACTTC. Extended through the reference TRBV2 and TRBJ2-7 proteins, this CDR3 yields the full variable domain: EPEVTQTPSHQVTQMGQEVILRCVPISNHLYFYWYRQILGQKVEFLVSFYNNEISEKSEIFDDQFSVERPDGSNFTLKIRSTKLEDSAMYFCASDTPGTRNSYEQYFGPGTRLTVT.